The sequence of this T cell receptor (beta chain) was determined in a study of STAT5B mutations in CD4+ large granular lymphocyte leukemia. Study overall: Healthy donors showed HLA-associated enrichment of the CDR3 'QG' motif.

The data were produced by immunoSEQ multiplex PCR, yet TCRdb's version contains in-frame clones alone and is incomplete. The profile shows around 30,000 clones, 70% to 75% of them singletons. V was trimmed by 0 bases and J by 5 bases, leaving 11 bases between them. Germline V CDR1 and CDR2: SGHNT, YYREEE (reference sequence). The CDR3 spans 14 residues. The source of this sequence is a human donor in good health. The sample was CD4+ T cells from blood buffy coats. J is TRBJ2-5 and V is TRBV5-4, with D tentatively TRBD2 (5 bases). The CDR3 DNA reads TGTGCCAGCAGCTTGGGAGGGTTGTGGGAGACCCAGTACTTC. This translates into CASSLGGLWETQYF.